These T cell receptor beta chains were read from a single sample in a study of breast tumors, draining lymph nodes, adjacent tissues. From the multiplex PCR reads, TCRdb called clonotypes with MiXCR, one entry per CDR3 protein. The sample carries approximately 200,000 distinct CDR3 sequences, approximately 30% recorded once. The sample was axillary lymph node tissue. All receptors come from a female donor with breast cancer. Some clones in this sample may be carry-over from other donors' samples. Both conserved end residues are part of each CDR3. D genes are given only for firm matches.

d_gene	v_gene	j_gene	CDR3aa
-	TRBV11-2	TRBJ2-1	CASSLDATGSNEQFF
TRBD1	TRBV15	TRBJ2-7	CATSSLADRSTYEQYF
-	TRBV15	TRBJ1-4	CATSRGAGAGVEKLFF
TRBD1	TRBV6-6	TRBJ1-2	CASILDRGFNYGYTF
-	TRBV27	TRBJ1-5	CASSDPGDYSNQPQHF
-	TRBV2	TRBJ2-7	CASSEARGYEQYF
-	TRBV2	TRBJ1-5	CASSEGVNEPQHF
-	TRBV6-1	TRBJ2-5	CASRNGRGPQETQYF
TRBD2	TRBV30	TRBJ2-3	CAWSPGGTDTQYF
-	TRBV30	TRBJ1-4	CAWSVGIGDEKLFF
TRBD2	TRBV19	TRBJ2-5	CASSPSGRTGETQYF
-	TRBV5-6	TRBJ2-1	CASSFFSAGGLVSEQFF
TRBD2	TRBV24-1	TRBJ2-3	CATSAPQGLAGVNTQYF
TRBD2	TRBV7-9	TRBJ2-3	CASSLAGLAGAHTHTQYF
-	TRBV10-3	TRBJ2-3	CAIGDSTDTQYF
-	TRBV5-1	TRBJ2-3	CASSLAGRPNEQYF
-	TRBV24-1	TRBJ1-2	CATSVTGAYGYTF
-	TRBV4-1	TRBJ2-7	CASSQDGPGDEQYF
-	TRBV25-1	TRBJ1-2	CASSDPGRKYGYTF
-	TRBV18	TRBJ2-5	CASSPSLGQETQYF
-	TRBV5-1	TRBJ2-3	CASSQGSTDTQYF
-	TRBV4-1	TRBJ2-7	CASSQLGGGAYEQYF
TRBD2	TRBV10-2	TRBJ2-3	CASRELAGTQYF
-	TRBV5-1	TRBJ1-5	CASSLGGGNHPQHF
TRBD2	TRBV13	TRBJ2-1	CASSLGGLADYNEQFF
TRBD1	TRBV19	TRBJ2-6	CASMRRQGANVLTF
TRBD1	TRBV12-3/TRBV12-4	TRBJ1-6	CASPPGQGNSPLHF
TRBD2	TRBV14	TRBJ2-3	CASSQETSGTDTQYF
-	TRBV5-8	TRBJ2-5	CASSLDEGWKTQYF
-	TRBV7-3	TRBJ2-3	CASSSDRDSTDTQYF
TRBD2	TRBV20-1	TRBJ2-1	CSARDPGTSAEQFF
-	TRBV2	TRBJ2-7	CASRKSRGGKGEQYF
TRBD1	TRBV7-2	TRBJ1-6	CASSPRGTVNSPLHF
-	TRBV4-2	TRBJ1-4	CASSTTEGTHNEKLFF
-	TRBV2	TRBJ2-3	CASSSEPGTQDTQYF
TRBD2	TRBV7-3	TRBJ2-3	CASSLHGGSSYNEQYF
-	TRBV2	TRBJ1-5	CASRGNQPQHF
TRBD1	TRBV2	TRBJ1-5	CASREGTGSNQPQHF
-	TRBV15	TRBJ2-7	CATSSLGPGAYEQYF
TRBD1	TRBV7-2	TRBJ1-2	CASSLGTGEYGYTF
TRBD1	TRBV18	TRBJ2-1	CASSDRGDEQFF
-	TRBV9	TRBJ1-5	CASSRSLGVGNQPQHF